The 27 T cell receptor beta chains reported below all come from one sample, sequenced in a study of early T cells in non-severe SARS-CoV-2 infection. One entry per CDR3 protein results from TCRdb running MiXCR on the 5' RACE reads. The profile covers about 76,000 distinct CDR3 sequences, with 10% to 12% appearing a single time and around 4.7% taken by the ten largest. The specimen sequenced was whole blood. The receptors here all came from an adult who was a healthcare worker with PCR-confirmed SARS-CoV-2 infection or an uninfected control (not recorded which).

This clonotype showed up many times. The chain has TRBV7-9 and TRBJ2-7; no firm D call. Germline CDR1 SEHNR, CDR2 FQNEAQ (reference sequence). V gave up 0 bases and J gave up 6 bases, with 9 bases separating them. The CDR3 is 13 amino acids. The DNA for the CDR3 is TGTGCCAGCAGCTTAGCAGGGTCGCGCGAGCAGTACTTC. Translated: CASSLAGSREQYF.

This clonotype was observed many times. This chain joins TRBV14 and TRBJ2-3; D might be TRBD2 (7 bases). Germline V CDR1 and CDR2: SGHDN, FVKESK. V lost 4 bases to trimming and J lost 0 bases, with 17 bases between them. The CDR3 consists of 17 residues. CDR3 residues: CASSRRSGGTSTDTQYF. In nucleotides, the CDR3 is TGTGCCAGCAGCCGGCGCTCGGGGGGCACTAGCACAGATACGCAGTATTTT.

This clonotype was counted only a few times. The chain recombines TRBV9 with TRBJ1-1; no clear D. CDR1 is SGDLS, CDR2 YYNGEE, per germline. The CDR3 runs to 14 residues. V was clipped by 0 bases and J by 2 bases, with 8 bases between them. CDR3 sequence: CASSVVGPNTEAFF. In DNA form, the CDR3 reads TGTGCCAGCAGCGTAGTTGGGCCCAACACTGAAGCTTTCTTT.

The chain links TRBV6-5 to TRBJ2-1; 14 bases are shared with TRBD2. CDR1 and CDR2 from the germline V gene are MNHEY and SVGAGI. This CDR3 region has 16 residues. J gave up 8 bases and V 5 bases, and 8 bases lay outside the gene matches. As DNA, the CDR3 is TGTGCCAGCAGTGCCCAGACTAGCGGGGGGGTTTATGAGCAGTTCTTC. Its protein is CASSAQTSGGVYEQFF.

CDR3 nucleotide sequence: TGTGCCAGCAGCTTAACCCCCGGGACCGGAGAAAAACTGTTTTTT. Protein product: CASSLTPGTGEKLFF. The chain is built from TRBV11-2 and TRBJ1-4; D may be TRBD1 (5 bases). V lost 2 bases to trimming and J lost 8 bases, with 15 bases between them. The CDR3 length is 15 residues. Germline V gene sequence: CDR1 SGHAT, CDR2 FQNNGV. The complete variable domain, with remaining parts taken from reference TRBV11-2 and TRBJ1-4, reads EAGVAQSPRYKIIEKRQSVAFWCNPISGHATLYWYQQILGQGPKLLIQFQNNGVVDDSQLPKDRFSAERLKGVDSTLKIQPAKLEDSAVYLCASSLTPGTGEKLFFGSGTQLSVL.

This clonotype was counted many times. The chain carries TRBV6-5 and TRBJ2-5; 10 positions match TRBD2. The germline CDR1 and CDR2 sequences are MNHEY and SVGAGI. This CDR3 region has 16 residues. The V segment lost 4 bases and the J segment 2 bases; nucleotides outside the gene matches: 7. CDR3 nucleotides: TGTGCCAGCAGTTCCCCGAGTAGCGGGGGGCAAGAGACCCAGTACTTC. Protein product: CASSSPSSGGQETQYF.

The chain has TRBV29-1 and TRBJ2-5, with TRBD2 as a possible D gene (6 bases). Germline-derived CDR1 and CDR2 are SQVTM and ANQGSEA. The CDR3 runs 13 residues. CDR3 DNA sequence: TGCGGATGTGGCCTAGCGCTACAAGAGACCCAGTACTTC. It encodes CGCGLALQETQYF.

V gene TRBV4-1 combines with J gene TRBJ2-2; 7 bases line up with TRBD1. Germline V gene lookup returns CDR1 MGHRA and CDR2 YSYEKL. CDR3 length: 15 amino acids. Trimming cost V 5 bases and J 1 base; bases outside gene matches: 4. The CDR3 protein is CASSARTGNTGELFF. The CDR3 nucleotides are TGCGCCAGCAGCGCCCGGACAGGGAACACCGGGGAGCTGTTTTTT.

This clonotype was observed at least ten times. The chain joins TRBV4-1 to TRBJ2-1; 8 bases are shared with TRBD2. J lost 4 bases, V lost 0 bases, and 5 bases had no gene match. CDR3 size: 16 residues. Germline loops: CDR1 MGHRA, CDR2 YSYEKL. CDR3 DNA: TGCGCCAGCAGCCAAGAAACTAGCGGTCCGTACAATGAGCAGTTCTTC. Protein sequence: CASSQETSGPYNEQFF.

The J gene is TRBJ1-2, the V gene TRBV30; D gene ambiguous. Germline V gene sequence: CDR1 GTSNPN, CDR2 SVGIG (reference sequence). The CDR3 runs to 13 residues. The V and J ends lost 0 bases and 2 bases respectively, with 7 bases between them. The CDR3 DNA sequence: TGTGCCTGGAGTGTAACGGAAAACTATGGCTACACCTTC. Amino acids: CAWSVTENYGYTF.

This chain links TRBV15 with TRBJ1-1; D remains unclear. This CDR3 contains 16 residues. Trimming left V 0 bases short and J 1 base short, with 12 bases between. The germline V gene encodes CDR1 LNHNV and CDR2 YYDKDF (reference sequence). CDR3 region: CATSRDVRRPNTEAFF. DNA of the CDR3: TGTGCCACCAGCAGAGATGTGAGGCGGCCGAACACTGAAGCTTTCTTT. Filled out from reference TRBV15 and TRBJ1-1, the complete variable domain reads DAMVIQNPRYQVTQFGKPVTLSCSQTLNHNVMYWYQQKSSQAPKLLFHYYDKDFNNEADTPDNFQSRRPNTSFCFLDIRSPGLGDTAMYLCATSRDVRRPNTEAFFGQGTRLTVV.

This chain joins TRBV20-1 and TRBJ2-3, with D possibly matching TRBD1 (6 bases). The CDR3 contains 19 residues. Per the germline V gene, CDR1 is DFQATT and CDR2 is SNEGSKA (reference sequence). The CDR3 is CRAQPLLDSLGAGTDTQYF. For the CDR3, the DNA is TGCAGGGCCCAGCCCCTACTCGACAGTTTGGGGGCTGGCACAGATACGCAGTATTTT.

A few counts support this clonotype. This chain links TRBV6-2 or TRBV6-3 with TRBJ2-3; either TRBD1 or TRBD2 may fit D (5 bases each). Germline CDR1 MNHEY, CDR2 SVGEGT. Trimming pared 0 bases from V and 3 bases from J, leaving 13 bases between. The CDR3 sequence is 16 residues long. The CDR3: CASSYSTPGATDTQYF. CDR3 nucleotide sequence: TGTGCCAGCAGTTACTCGACTCCCGGGGCAACAGATACGCAGTATTTT.

This clonotype has a count of ten or more. This sequence joins TRBV13 and TRBJ2-1; D unclear. The CDR3 is 13 amino acids. The germline V gene encodes CDR1 PRHDT and CDR2 FYEKMQ (reference sequence). Trimming cost V 4 bases and J 4 bases, with 8 bases left between them. The CDR3 spells CASSSNSYNEQFF. The CDR3 DNA reads TGTGCCAGCAGCTCCAACTCGTACAATGAGCAGTTCTTC.

The rearrangement uses TRBV5-1 and TRBJ2-5; D is ambiguous. V was pared by 3 bases and J by 1 base, with 13 bases between. There are 15 residues in the CDR3. Germline assignment: CDR1 SGHRS and CDR2 YFSETQ. CDR3 sequence: CASSSQGQVQETQYF. The CDR3 DNA sequence: TGCGCCAGCAGCTCCCAAGGGCAGGTCCAAGAGACCCAGTACTTC.

For this clonotype: This may be a read error: a much more frequent sequence differs by one nucleotide. The CDR3 DNA follows: TGTGCCAGTAGACGACAGGGGGCGAGGAAAAAACTGTTTTTT. Its translation is CASRRQGARKKLFF. This chain connects TRBV19 to TRBJ1-4; 10 nucleotides line up with TRBD1. CDR1 LNHDA and CDR2 SQIVND come from the germline V gene (reference sequence). V shed 6 bases, J shed 9 bases, and the junction held 7 bases outside the gene matches. This CDR3 spans 14 amino acids.

Comment on this clonotype: One end of the junction is discordant with germline, which a read error may explain. The V gene is TRBV7-9, the J gene TRBJ2-7; a weak D match, TRBD2 (5 bases). Germline V gives CDR1 SEHNR, CDR2 FQNEAQ (reference sequence). The CDR3 runs 14 residues. For the CDR3, the DNA is TGTGCCTGCAGCTTAGGGAAGCGGCCCTACGAGCAGTACTTC. It yields the protein CACSLGKRPYEQYF.

This clonotype was recorded a few times. The CDR3 DNA sequence: TGTGCCAGCAGCCCTACAGAAACCGGGGAGCTGTTTTTT. This gives the protein CASSPTETGELFF. V usage is TRBV6-1 and J usage is TRBJ2-2, with D hard to call. Germline V gene lookup returns CDR1 MNHNS and CDR2 SASEGT. The V and J ends lost 6 bases and 5 bases respectively, with 10 bases between them. This CDR3 is 13 amino acids long.

The CDR3 sequence: CASSSEGQAYNEQFF. The CDR3 DNA is TGTGCCAGCAGCTCCGAGGGGCAGGCGTACAATGAGCAGTTCTTC. V usage is TRBV5-4 and J usage is TRBJ2-1; D may correspond to TRBD1 or TRBD2 (5 bases each). V was shortened by 3 bases and J by 4 bases, with 14 bases between the two germline ends. The germline V gene has CDR1 SGHNT and CDR2 YYREEE (reference sequence). This CDR3 spans 15 amino acids.

This clonotype was recorded at least ten times. The rearrangement links TRBV7-2 to TRBJ1-2; TRBD1 might be the D (5 bases). Germline-derived CDR1 and CDR2 are SGHTA and FQGNSA. This CDR3 is built from 13 residues. V lost 5 bases, J lost 2 bases, and 9 bases lay in between. The CDR3: CASSPDSNYGYTF. CDR3 bases: TGTGCCAGCAGCCCAGACAGCAACTATGGCTACACCTTC.

This clonotype was counted at least ten times. DNA of the CDR3: TGCGCCAGCAGCTTCGGGCAGGCTGGAAACACCATATATTTT. Protein: CASSFGQAGNTIYF. The rearrangement joins TRBV5-1 to TRBJ1-3; D is undetermined. The CDR3 runs to 14 residues. Deletions cut 2 bases from V and 2 bases from J, with 8 bases between. Germline V gene lookup returns CDR1 SGHRS and CDR2 YFSETQ.

The sample holds a few counts of this clonotype. The chain has TRBV7-2 and TRBJ2-3; 11 bases fit TRBD2. CDR1 SGHTA and CDR2 FQGNSA come from the germline V gene. The CDR3 is 14 residues long. The V and J ends lost 5 bases and 8 bases, in that order; junction bases with no gene match: 6. The CDR3 nucleotides are TGTGCCAGCAGCCCCATACTAGCGGGGGTTACGCAGTATTTT. Translating gives CASSPILAGVTQYF. The variable domain in full, completed from reference TRBV7-2 and TRBJ2-3, reads GAGVSQSPSNKVTEKGKDVELRCDPISGHTALYWYRQSLGQGLEFLIYFQGNSAPDKSGLPSDRFSAERTGGSVSTLTIQRTQQEDSAVYLCASSPILAGVTQYFGPGTRLTVL.

This clonotype was seen repeatedly, ten times or more. V usage is TRBV20-1 and J usage is TRBJ2-2; D is perhaps TRBD2 (5 bases). In germline, CDR1 is DFQATT, CDR2 SNEGSKA (reference sequence). V was trimmed by 6 bases and J by 3 bases, leaving 11 bases between them. This CDR3 contains 13 residues. CDR3 coding DNA: TGCAGTGCCTACCCGAGGGACACCGGGGAGCTGTTTTTT. It specifies CSAYPRDTGELFF.

V usage is TRBV7-2 and J usage is TRBJ2-7; D is ambiguous. The CDR3 spans 13 residues. Germline V gives CDR1 SGHTA, CDR2 FQGNSA. The V and J ends lost 2 bases and 11 bases respectively, with 16 bases between them. The DNA of the CDR3 is TGTGCCAGCAGCTTACGAGCGTTCCGGCAGAAGTACTTC. Translating it yields CASSLRAFRQKYF.

CDR3 residues: CASSYSMGSNQPQHF. CDR3 DNA sequence: TGTGCCAGCAGTTACTCGATGGGGAGTAATCAGCCCCAGCATTTT. The chain recombines TRBV6-2 or TRBV6-3 with TRBJ1-5, with D uncertain. This CDR3 has 15 amino acids. V was cut by 0 bases and J by 4 bases, with 10 bases left in between. Germline values: CDR1 MNHEY, CDR2 SVGEGT.

This chain links TRBV6-5 with TRBJ2-2, with D perhaps matching TRBD1 (6 bases). The germline V gene encodes CDR1 MNHEY and CDR2 SVGAGI. CDR3 length: 17 residues. V was cut by 0 bases and J by 4 bases, with 15 bases left in between. The CDR3: CASSYSGQSRGTGELFF. The CDR3 DNA is TGTGCCAGCAGTTACTCTGGACAGTCCCGGGGCACCGGGGAGCTGTTTTTT.

This clonotype was observed many times. The genes are TRBV3-1 and TRBJ1-2, with D possibly being TRBD1 (5 bases). Germline-derived CDR1 and CDR2 are LGHDT and YNNKEL (reference sequence). This CDR3 contains 18 residues. Between the trimmed V and J ends, which lost 4 bases and 8 bases, there was a span of 29 bases. CDR3 amino acids: CASSLTERTPVLRGGYTF. In nucleotides, the CDR3 is TGTGCCAGCAGCCTCACCGAGCGAACACCGGTTTTAAGGGGCGGCTACACCTTC.